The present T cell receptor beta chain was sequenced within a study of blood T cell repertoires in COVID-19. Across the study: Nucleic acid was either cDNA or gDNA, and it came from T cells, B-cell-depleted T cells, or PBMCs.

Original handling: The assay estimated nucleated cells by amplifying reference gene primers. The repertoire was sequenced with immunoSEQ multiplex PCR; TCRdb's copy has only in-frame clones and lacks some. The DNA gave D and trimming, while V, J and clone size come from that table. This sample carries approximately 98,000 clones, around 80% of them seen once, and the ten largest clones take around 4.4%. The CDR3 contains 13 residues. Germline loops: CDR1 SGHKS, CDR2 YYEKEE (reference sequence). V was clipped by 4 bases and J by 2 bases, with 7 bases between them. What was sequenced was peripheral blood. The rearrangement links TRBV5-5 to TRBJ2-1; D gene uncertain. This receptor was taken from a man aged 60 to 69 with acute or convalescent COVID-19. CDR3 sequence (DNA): TGTGCCAGCAGCCGAGTTACCTACAATGAGCAGTTCTTC. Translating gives CASSRVTYNEQFF.